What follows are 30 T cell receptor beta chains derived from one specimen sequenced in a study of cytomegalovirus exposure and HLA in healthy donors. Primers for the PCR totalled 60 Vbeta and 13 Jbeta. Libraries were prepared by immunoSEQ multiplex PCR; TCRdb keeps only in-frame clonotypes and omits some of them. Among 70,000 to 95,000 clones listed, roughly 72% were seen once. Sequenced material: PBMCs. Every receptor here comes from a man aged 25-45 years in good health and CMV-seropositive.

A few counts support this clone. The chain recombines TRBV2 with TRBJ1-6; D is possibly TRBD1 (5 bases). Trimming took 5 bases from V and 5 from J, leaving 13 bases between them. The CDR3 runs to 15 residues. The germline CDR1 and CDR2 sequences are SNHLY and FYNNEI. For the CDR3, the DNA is TGTGCCAGCAGTCCCCAGGGCAGGAATAATTCACCCCTCCACTTT. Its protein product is CASSPQGRNNSPLHF. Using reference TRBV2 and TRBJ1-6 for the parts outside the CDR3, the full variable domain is EPEVTQTPSHQVTQMGQEVILRCVPISNHLYFYWYRQILGQKVEFLVSFYNNEISEKSEIFDDQFSVERPDGSNFTLKIRSTKLEDSAMYFCASSPQGRNNSPLHFGNGTRLTVT.

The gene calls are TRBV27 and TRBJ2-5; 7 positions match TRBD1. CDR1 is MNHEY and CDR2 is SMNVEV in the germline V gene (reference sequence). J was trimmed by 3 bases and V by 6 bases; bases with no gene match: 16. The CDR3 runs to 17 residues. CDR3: CASRLTSGTAAKETQYF. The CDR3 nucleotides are TGTGCCAGCAGACTAACCTCCGGGACAGCCGCAAAAGAGACCCAGTACTTC.

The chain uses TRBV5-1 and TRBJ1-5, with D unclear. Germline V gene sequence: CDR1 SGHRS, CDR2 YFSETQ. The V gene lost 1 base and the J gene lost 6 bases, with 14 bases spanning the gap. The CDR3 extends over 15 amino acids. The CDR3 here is CASSLSGQPSQPQHF. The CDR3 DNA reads TGCGCCAGCAGCTTGTCAGGCCAGCCAAGTCAGCCCCAGCATTTT.

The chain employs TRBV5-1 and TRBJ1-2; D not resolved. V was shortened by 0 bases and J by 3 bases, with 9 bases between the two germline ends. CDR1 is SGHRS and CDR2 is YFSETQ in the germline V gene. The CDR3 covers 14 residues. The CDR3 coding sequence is TGCGCCAGCAGCTTGGAAACTAAACACTATGGCTACACCTTC. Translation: CASSLETKHYGYTF.

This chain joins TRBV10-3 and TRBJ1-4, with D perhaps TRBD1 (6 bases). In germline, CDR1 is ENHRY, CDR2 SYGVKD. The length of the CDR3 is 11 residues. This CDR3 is CAAGAHEKLFF. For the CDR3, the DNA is TGTGCTGCAGGGGCCCATGAAAAACTGTTTTTT.

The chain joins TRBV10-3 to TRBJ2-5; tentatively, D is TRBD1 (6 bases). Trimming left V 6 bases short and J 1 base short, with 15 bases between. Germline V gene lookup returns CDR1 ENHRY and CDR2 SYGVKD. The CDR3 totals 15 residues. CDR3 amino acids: CAIRETGQLQETQYF. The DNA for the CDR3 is TGTGCCATCAGGGAGACCGGACAGCTCCAAGAGACCCAGTACTTC.

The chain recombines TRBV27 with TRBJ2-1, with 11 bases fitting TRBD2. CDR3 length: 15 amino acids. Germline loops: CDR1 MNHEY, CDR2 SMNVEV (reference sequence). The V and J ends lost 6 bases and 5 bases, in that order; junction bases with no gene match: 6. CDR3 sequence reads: CASSLAGGPNNEQFF. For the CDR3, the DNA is TGTGCCAGCAGCTTAGCGGGAGGGCCTAACAATGAGCAGTTCTTC.

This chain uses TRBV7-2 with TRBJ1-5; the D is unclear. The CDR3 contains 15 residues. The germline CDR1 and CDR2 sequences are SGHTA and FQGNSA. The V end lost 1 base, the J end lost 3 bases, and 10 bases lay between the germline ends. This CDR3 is CASSLGTRYNQPQHF. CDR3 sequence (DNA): TGTGCCAGCAGCTTAGGTACCCGGTACAATCAGCCCCAGCATTTT. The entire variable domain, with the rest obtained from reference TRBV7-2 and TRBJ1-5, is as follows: GAGVSQSPSNKVTEKGKDVELRCDPISGHTALYWYRQSLGQGLEFLIYFQGNSAPDKSGLPSDRFSAERTGGSVSTLTIQRTQQEDSAVYLCASSLGTRYNQPQHFGDGTRLSIL.

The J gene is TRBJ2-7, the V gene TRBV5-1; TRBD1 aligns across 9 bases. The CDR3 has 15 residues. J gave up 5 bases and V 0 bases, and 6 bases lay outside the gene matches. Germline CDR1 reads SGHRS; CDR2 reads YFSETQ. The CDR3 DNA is TGCGCCAGCAGCTTGGGGGGGACAGGGTATGACGAGCAGTACTTC. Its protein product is CASSLGGTGYDEQYF. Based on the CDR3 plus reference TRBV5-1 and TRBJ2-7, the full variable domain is KAGVTQTPRYLIKTRGQQVTLSCSPISGHRSVSWYQQTPGQGLQFLFEYFSETQRNKGNFPGRFSGRQFSNSRSEMNVSTLELGDSALYLCASSLGGTGYDEQYFGPGTRLTVT.

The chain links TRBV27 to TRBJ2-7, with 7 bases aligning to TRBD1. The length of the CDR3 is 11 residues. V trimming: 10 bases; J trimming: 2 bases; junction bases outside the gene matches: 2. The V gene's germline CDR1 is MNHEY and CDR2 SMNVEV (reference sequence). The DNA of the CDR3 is TGTGCCACGGGGACAGCCTACGAGCAGTACTTC. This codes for CATGTAYEQYF.

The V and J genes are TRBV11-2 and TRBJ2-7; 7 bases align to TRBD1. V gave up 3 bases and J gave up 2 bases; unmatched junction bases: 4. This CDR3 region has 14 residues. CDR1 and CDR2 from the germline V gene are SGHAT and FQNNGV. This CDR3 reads CASSLRGQPYEQYF. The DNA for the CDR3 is TGTGCCAGCAGCTTGAGGGGACAGCCCTACGAGCAGTACTTC.

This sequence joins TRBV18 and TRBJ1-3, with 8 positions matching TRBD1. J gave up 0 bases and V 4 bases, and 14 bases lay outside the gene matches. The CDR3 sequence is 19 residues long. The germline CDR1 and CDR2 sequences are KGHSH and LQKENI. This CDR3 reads CASSRQPGTGETSGNTIYF. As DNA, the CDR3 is TGTGCCAGCTCACGACAACCCGGGACAGGTGAAACCTCTGGAAACACCATATATTTT. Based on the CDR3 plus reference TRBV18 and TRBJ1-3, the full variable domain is NAGVMQNPRHLVRRRGQEARLRCSPMKGHSHVYWYRQLPEEGLKFMVYLQKENIIDESGMPKERFSAEFPKEGPSILRIQQVVRGDSAAYFCASSRQPGTGETSGNTIYFGEGSWLTVV.

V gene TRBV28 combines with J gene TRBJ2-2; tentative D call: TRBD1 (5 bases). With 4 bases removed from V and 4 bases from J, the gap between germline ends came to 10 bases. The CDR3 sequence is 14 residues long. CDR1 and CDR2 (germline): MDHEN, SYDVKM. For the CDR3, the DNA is TGTGCCAGCAGTTCCCAGGGTGGCACCGGGGAGCTGTTTTTT. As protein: CASSSQGGTGELFF.

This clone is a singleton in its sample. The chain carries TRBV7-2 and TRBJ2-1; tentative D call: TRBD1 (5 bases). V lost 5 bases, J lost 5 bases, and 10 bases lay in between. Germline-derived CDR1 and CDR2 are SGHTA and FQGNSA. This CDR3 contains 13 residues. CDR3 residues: CASSPRQNNEQFF. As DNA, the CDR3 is TGTGCCAGCAGCCCTAGACAGAACAATGAGCAGTTCTTC.

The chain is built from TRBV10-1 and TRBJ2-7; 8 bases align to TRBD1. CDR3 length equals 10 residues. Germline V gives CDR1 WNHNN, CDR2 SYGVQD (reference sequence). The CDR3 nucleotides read TGCGCCAGGTCTTCCGGGACAGGCCCCGTC. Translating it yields CARSSGTGPV.

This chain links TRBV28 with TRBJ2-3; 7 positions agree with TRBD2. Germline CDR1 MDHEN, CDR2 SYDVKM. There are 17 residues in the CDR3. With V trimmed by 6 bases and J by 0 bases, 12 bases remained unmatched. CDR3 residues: CASRLKRASGSTDTQYF. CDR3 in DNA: TGTGCCAGCAGACTAAAGCGGGCTAGCGGAAGCACAGATACGCAGTATTTT. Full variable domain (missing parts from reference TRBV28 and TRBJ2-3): DVKVTQSSRYLVKRTGEKVFLECVQDMDHENMFWYRQDPGLGLRLIYFSYDVKMKEKGDIPEGYSVSREKKERFSLILESASTNQTSMYLCASRLKRASGSTDTQYFGPGTRLTVL.

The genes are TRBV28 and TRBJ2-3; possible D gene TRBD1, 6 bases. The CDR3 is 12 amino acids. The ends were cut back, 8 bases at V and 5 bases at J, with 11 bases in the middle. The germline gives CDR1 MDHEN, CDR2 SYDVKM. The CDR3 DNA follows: TGTGCCAGCTTCCAGGGGAAAGATACGCAGTATTTT. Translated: CASFQGKDTQYF.

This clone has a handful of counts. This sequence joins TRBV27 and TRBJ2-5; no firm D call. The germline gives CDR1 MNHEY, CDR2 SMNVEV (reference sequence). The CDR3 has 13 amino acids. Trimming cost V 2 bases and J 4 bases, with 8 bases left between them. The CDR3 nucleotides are TGTGCCAGCAGTTTAGGGCGTGCAGAGACCCAGTACTTC. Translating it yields CASSLGRAETQYF.

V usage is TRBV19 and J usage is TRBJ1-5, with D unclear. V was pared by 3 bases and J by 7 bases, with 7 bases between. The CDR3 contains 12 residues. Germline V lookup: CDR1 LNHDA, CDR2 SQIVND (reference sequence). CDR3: CASSILRQPQHF. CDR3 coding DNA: TGTGCCAGTAGTATTCTACGACAGCCCCAGCATTTT.

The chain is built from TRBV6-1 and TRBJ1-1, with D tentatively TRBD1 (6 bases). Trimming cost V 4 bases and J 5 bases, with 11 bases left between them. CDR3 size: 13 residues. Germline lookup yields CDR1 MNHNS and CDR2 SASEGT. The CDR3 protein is CASSVQDRTEAFF. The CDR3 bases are TGTGCCAGCAGTGTTCAGGACAGAACTGAAGCTTTCTTT.

For the CDR3, the DNA is TGTGCCAGCAGTGTCCAGGCCTCGACCCAGTACTTC. As protein: CASSVQASTQYF. The rearrangement joins TRBV2 to TRBJ2-5, with D unresolved. Per the germline V gene, CDR1 is SNHLY and CDR2 is FYNNEI. There are 12 residues in the CDR3. The ends were cut back, 4 bases at V and 7 bases at J, with 10 bases in the middle.

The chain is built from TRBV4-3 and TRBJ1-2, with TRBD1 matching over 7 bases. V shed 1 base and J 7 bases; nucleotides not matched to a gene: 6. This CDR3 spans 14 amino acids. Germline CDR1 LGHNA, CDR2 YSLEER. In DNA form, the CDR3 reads TGCGCCAGCAGCCAAGCCCCAGGGGACAGTGGCTACACCTTC. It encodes CASSQAPGDSGYTF.

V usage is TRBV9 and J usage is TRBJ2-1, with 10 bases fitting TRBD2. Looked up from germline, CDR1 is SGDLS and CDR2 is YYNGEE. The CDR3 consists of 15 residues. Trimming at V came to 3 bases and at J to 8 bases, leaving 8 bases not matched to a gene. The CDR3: CASSAAGGSFYEQFF. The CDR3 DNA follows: TGTGCCAGCAGCGCAGCGGGAGGGAGTTTCTATGAGCAGTTCTTC.

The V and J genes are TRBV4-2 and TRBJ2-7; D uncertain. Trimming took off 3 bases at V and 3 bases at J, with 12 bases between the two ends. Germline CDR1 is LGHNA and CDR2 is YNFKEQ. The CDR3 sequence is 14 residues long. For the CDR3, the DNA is TGTGCCAGCAGCCACCCCGACACCCTCTACGAGCAGTACTTC. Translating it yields CASSHPDTLYEQYF.

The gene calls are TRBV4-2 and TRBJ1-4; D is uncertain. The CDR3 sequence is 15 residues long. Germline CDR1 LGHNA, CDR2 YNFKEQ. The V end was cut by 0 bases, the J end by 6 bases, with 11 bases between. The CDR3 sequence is CASSQDWRVDEKLFF. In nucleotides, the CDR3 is TGTGCCAGCAGCCAAGATTGGAGGGTGGATGAAAAACTGTTTTTT.

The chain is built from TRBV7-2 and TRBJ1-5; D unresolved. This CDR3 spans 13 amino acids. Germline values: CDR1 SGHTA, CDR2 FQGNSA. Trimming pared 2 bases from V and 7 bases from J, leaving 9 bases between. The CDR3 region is CASSLRGDQPQHF. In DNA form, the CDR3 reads TGTGCCAGCAGCTTACGGGGAGACCAGCCCCAGCATTTT.

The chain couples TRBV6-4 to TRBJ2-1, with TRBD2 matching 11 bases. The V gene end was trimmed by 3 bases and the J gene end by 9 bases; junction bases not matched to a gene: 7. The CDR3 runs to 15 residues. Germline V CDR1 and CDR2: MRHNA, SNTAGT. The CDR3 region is CASSEASGGFGEQFF. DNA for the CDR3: TGTGCCAGCAGTGAGGCTAGCGGGGGGTTCGGTGAGCAGTTCTTC.

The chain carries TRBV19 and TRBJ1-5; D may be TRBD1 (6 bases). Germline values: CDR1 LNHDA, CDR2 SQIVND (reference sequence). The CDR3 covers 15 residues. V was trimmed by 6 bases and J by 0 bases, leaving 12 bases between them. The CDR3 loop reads CASSPTGFSNQPQHF. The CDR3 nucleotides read TGTGCCAGTAGCCCTACAGGGTTTAGCAATCAGCCCCAGCATTTT.

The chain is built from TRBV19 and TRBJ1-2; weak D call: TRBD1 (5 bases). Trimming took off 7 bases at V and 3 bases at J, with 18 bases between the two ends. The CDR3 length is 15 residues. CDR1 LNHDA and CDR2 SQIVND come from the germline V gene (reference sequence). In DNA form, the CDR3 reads TGTGCCAGTACCGAGACAGACGGGGGAGACTATGGCTACACCTTC. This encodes CASTETDGGDYGYTF. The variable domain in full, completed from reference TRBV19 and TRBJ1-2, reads DGGITQSPKYLFRKEGQNVTLSCEQNLNHDAMYWYRQDPGQGLRLIYYSQIVNDFQKGDIAEGYSVSREKKESFPLTVTSAQKNPTAFYLCASTETDGGDYGYTFGSGTRLTVV.

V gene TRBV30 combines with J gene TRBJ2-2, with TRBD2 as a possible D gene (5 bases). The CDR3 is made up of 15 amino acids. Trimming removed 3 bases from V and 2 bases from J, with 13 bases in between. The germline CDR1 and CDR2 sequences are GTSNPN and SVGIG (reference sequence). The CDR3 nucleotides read TGTGCCTGGAGGGGAGACTACCCTAACACCGGGGAGCTGTTTTTT. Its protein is CAWRGDYPNTGELFF.